This TCR beta chain was obtained from a study of cytomegalovirus exposure and HLA in healthy donors. On the study more broadly: Genetic ancestry analysis placed under 90% of the 400 or so donors that were genotyped in the Caucasian-associated cluster.

The PCR used 60 Vbeta and 13 Jbeta primers. The data were produced by immunoSEQ multiplex PCR, yet TCRdb's version contains in-frame clones alone and is incomplete. Here the sample spans more than 95,000 clones, 10% being singletons. The V segment lost 3 bases and the J segment 3 bases; nucleotides outside the gene matches: 2. The CDR3 contains 13 residues. Germline CDR1 is SGHVS and CDR2 is FNYEAQ. Study-wide results and limits: Solely CMV serostatus was available to characterize immune exposure.

Details on this clone: Its antigen remains unknown.

The gene calls are TRBV7-6 and TRBJ2-7; TRBD1 matches 7 bases. Source material: PBMCs. This TCR was sampled from a man aged 35-49 years in good health and CMV-seropositive. The CDR3 reads CASSLGDSYEQYF. CDR3 bases: TGTGCCAGCAGCTTGGGGGACAGCTACGAGCAGTACTTC. The complete variable domain, with remaining parts taken from reference TRBV7-6 and TRBJ2-7, reads GAGVSQSPRYKVTKRGQDVALRCDPISGHVSLYWYRQALGQGPEFLTYFNYEAQQDKSGLPNDRFSAERPEGSISTLTIQRTEQRDSAMYRCASSLGDSYEQYFGPGTRLTVT.